These 2 T cell receptor beta chains share one sample of origin, sequenced in a study of siplizumab effects on memory and regulatory T cells. Assay used: immunoSEQ multiplex PCR; TCRdb lists only in-frame clones, some missing. Of tens of thousands of clones in the sample, over 85% were seen once. The sample comprised CD8+ T cells sorted from blood. The source of these receptors is a human donor in good health.

The gene calls are TRBV7-9 and TRBJ1-1; D remains ambiguous. This CDR3 comprises 12 residues. V was clipped by 3 bases and J by 1 base, with 3 bases between them. CDR1 and CDR2 from the germline V gene are SEHNR and FQNEAQ (reference sequence). The DNA for the CDR3 is TGTGCCAGCAGCTTTGAGAACACTGAAGCTTTCTTT. Its translation: CASSFENTEAFF.

J is TRBJ2-1 and V is TRBV11-2, with D unclear. Germline V gives CDR1 SGHAT, CDR2 FQNNGV. The CDR3 spans 13 residues. V lost 0 bases and J lost 5, with 5 bases in between. CDR3 amino acids: CASSLEQDNEQFF. Written as DNA, the CDR3 is TGTGCCAGCAGCTTAGAGCAAGACAATGAGCAGTTCTTC.